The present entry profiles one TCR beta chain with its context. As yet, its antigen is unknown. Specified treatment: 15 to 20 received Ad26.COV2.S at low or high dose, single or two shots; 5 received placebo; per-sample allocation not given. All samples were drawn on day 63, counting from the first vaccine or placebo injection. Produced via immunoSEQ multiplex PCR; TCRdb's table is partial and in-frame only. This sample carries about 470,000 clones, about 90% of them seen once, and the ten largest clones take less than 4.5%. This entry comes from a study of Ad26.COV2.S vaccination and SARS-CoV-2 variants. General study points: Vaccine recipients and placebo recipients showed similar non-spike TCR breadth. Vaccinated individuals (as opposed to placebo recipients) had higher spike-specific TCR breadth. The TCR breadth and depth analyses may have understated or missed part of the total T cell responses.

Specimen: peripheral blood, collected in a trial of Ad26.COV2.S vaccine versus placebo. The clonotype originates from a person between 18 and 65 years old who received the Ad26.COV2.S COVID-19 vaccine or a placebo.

The CDR3 reads CATKSAGGPAGELFF. Here the CDR3 DNA reads TGTGCCACCAAGTCCGCGGGAGGGCCGGCCGGGGAGCTGTTTTTT. The V and J genes are TRBV24-1 and TRBJ2-2; TRBD2 agrees at 9 bases. The V segment lost 8 bases and the J segment 6 bases; nucleotides outside the gene matches: 9. Germline assignment: CDR1 KGHDR and CDR2 SFDVKD. The CDR3 runs 15 residues.